This T cell receptor beta chain was captured by sequencing in a study of T cell repertoires in cytomegalovirus infection. Using its own MiXCR run on the reads, TCRdb lists one record per CDR3 protein. The data show 200,000 or so distinct CDR3 sequences, about 21% seen once. There are 17 residues in the CDR3. Losses at the gene ends were 2 bases for V and 2 bases for J; bases not matched to a gene: 8. The germline V gene encodes CDR1 LNHDA and CDR2 SQIVND (reference sequence). Findings and caveats of the study: Totalled public TCR beta family frequency picked out people who carried CMV plus the relevant HLA.

This clonotype was seen at least ten times. Its cognate antigen is unknown. Material for sequencing was PBMCs. This clonotype originated in a human donor in good health (CMV status not recorded). Some clones in this sample may be carry-over from other donors' samples. The V and J genes are TRBV19 and TRBJ2-1; TRBD1 matches 8 bases. The CDR3 protein is CASSIIGSGGPYNEQFF. The CDR3 region has the DNA TGTGCCAGTAGTATAATAGGTTCAGGGGGCCCCTACAATGAGCAGTTCTTC.